Listed here are 29 T cell receptor beta chains from one sample, sequenced in a study of cytomegalovirus exposure and HLA in healthy donors. A multiplex PCR was run with 60 Vbeta primers and 13 Jbeta primers. TCRdb's table, derived via immunoSEQ multiplex PCR, lists solely in-frame clones and lacks some. The sample consists of under 200,000 clones, roughly 85% of them appearing once. The sample comprised PBMCs. Receptors originate from a man aged 25 to 40 in good health and CMV-seronegative.

The genes are TRBV4-3 and TRBJ2-7; TRBD2 agrees at 7 bases. CDR3 length equals 15 residues. Germline V gene sequence: CDR1 LGHNA, CDR2 YSLEER. V gave up 1 base and J gave up 10 bases; unmatched junction bases: 13. The CDR3 DNA reads as TGCGCCAGCAGCCAAGTAAGGACCTGGGGGGAGGGACAGTACTTC. Translated: CASSQVRTWGEGQYF.

The CDR3, as DNA: TGTGCCAGCAGCTTAGGCGGAGGGGGGGCTGGGGCCAACGTCCTGACTTTC. Its translation: CASSLGGGGAGANVLTF. V is TRBV11-3 and J is TRBJ2-6; possibly TRBD2 for D (7 bases). This CDR3 has 17 amino acids. Germline V gene sequence: CDR1 SGHNT, CDR2 YENEEA. V was clipped by 1 base and J by 2 bases, with 12 bases between them.

The V call is TRBV7-3, the J call TRBJ1-2; no clear D gene. CDR3 length: 12 residues. V was pared by 4 bases and J by 4 bases, with 7 bases between. Germline V gene data show CDR1 as SGHTA and CDR2 as FQGTGA. The CDR3 loop is CASSSKLYGYTF. The CDR3 coding sequence is TGTGCCAGCAGCTCAAAACTCTATGGCTACACCTTC.

The rearrangement links TRBV6-5 to TRBJ2-7, with 8 bases matching TRBD2. The CDR3 contains 15 residues. Losses at the gene ends were 6 bases for V and 0 bases for J; bases not matched to a gene: 7. Germline V gene data show CDR1 as MNHEY and CDR2 as SVGAGI. The CDR3 reads CASSLGTSGSYEQYF. In DNA form, the CDR3 reads TGTGCCAGCAGCCTTGGTACTAGCGGCTCCTACGAGCAGTACTTC.

This clone was detected once. The V call is TRBV27, the J call TRBJ2-2; 10 bases are a match to TRBD2. The V segment lost 9 bases and the J segment 0 bases; nucleotides outside the gene matches: 1. This CDR3 comprises 14 residues. Germline V lookup: CDR1 MNHEY, CDR2 SMNVEV (reference sequence). CDR3 amino acids: CASLAGANTGELFF. CDR3 in DNA: TGTGCCAGTCTAGCGGGAGCGAACACCGGGGAGCTGTTTTTT.

V and J are TRBV15 and TRBJ2-1, with D possibly matching TRBD1 (5 bases). The CDR3 is 20 residues long. Trimming stripped 4 bases from V and 0 bases from J, with 25 bases between. CDR1 is LNHNV, CDR2 YYDKDF, per germline (reference sequence). CDR3 protein: CATSTRTPGRRARSYNEQFF. Here the CDR3 DNA reads TGTGCCACCAGCACTCGGACCCCGGGCCGCAGGGCCCGCTCCTACAATGAGCAGTTCTTC.

The chain joins TRBV30 to TRBJ2-2; D gene ambiguous. The CDR3 length is 16 residues. Germline CDR1 GTSNPN, CDR2 SVGIG (reference sequence). The V end lost 5 bases, the J end lost 0 bases, and 16 bases lay between the germline ends. The CDR3 DNA reads as TGTGCCTGGTCCAGGCAGTATGTCGCGAACACCGGGGAGCTGTTTTTT. Encoded protein: CAWSRQYVANTGELFF.

This clone was counted between two and nine times. The gene calls are TRBV30 and TRBJ2-7; 9 nucleotides match TRBD2. CDR1 and CDR2 (germline): GTSNPN, SVGIG (reference sequence). This CDR3 region has 16 residues. V gave up 1 base and J gave up 0 bases; unmatched junction bases: 7. The CDR3, as DNA: TGTGCCTGGAGTGCTATTAGCGGGGGTAGCTCCTACGAGCAGTACTTC. Translation gives CAWSAISGGSSYEQYF.

The chain links TRBV5-4 to TRBJ2-3; possibly TRBD2 for D (6 bases). V was pared by 4 bases and J by 0 bases, with 15 bases between. Germline-derived CDR1 and CDR2 are SGHNT and YYREEE (reference sequence). The length of the CDR3 is 16 residues. The CDR3 protein is CASSEGLAVSTDTQYF. DNA for the CDR3: TGTGCCAGCAGCGAGGGACTCGCAGTTAGCACAGATACGCAGTATTTT.

The V gene is TRBV28, the J gene TRBJ2-1, with 13 positions matching TRBD2. CDR3 length: 15 residues. Germline V lookup: CDR1 MDHEN, CDR2 SYDVKM. V dropped 6 bases and J dropped 10; count of bases not matched to a gene: 9. Here the CDR3 reads CASRSTSGGAGEQFF. The CDR3, as DNA: TGTGCCAGCAGGTCTACTAGCGGGGGGGCGGGGGAGCAGTTCTTC.

In this sample, this clone turned up once. The V gene is TRBV6-5, the J gene TRBJ2-7; D is possibly TRBD2 (6 bases). This CDR3 spans 16 amino acids. Trimming pared 3 bases from V and 3 bases from J, leaving 18 bases between. Germline values: CDR1 MNHEY, CDR2 SVGAGI. The CDR3 is CASSYITSQFIYEQYF. CDR3 bases: TGTGCCAGCAGTTATATTACTAGCCAATTTATCTACGAGCAGTACTTC.

The CDR3 bases are TGCGCCAGCAGCTTCCAGGAATCCCAGGCCCCCTATGGCTACACCTTC. It yields the protein CASSFQESQAPYGYTF. This chain joins TRBV5-1 and TRBJ1-2; unclear D gene. V gave up 2 bases and J gave up 4 bases, with 18 bases separating them. CDR3 length: 16 residues. Germline V gene lookup returns CDR1 SGHRS and CDR2 YFSETQ.

The V and J genes are TRBV28 and TRBJ2-7; 8 nucleotides align to TRBD2. With V trimmed by 7 bases and J by 0 bases, 8 bases remained unmatched. Germline V lookup: CDR1 MDHEN, CDR2 SYDVKM. CDR3 length equals 15 residues. The CDR3 reads CASIWAGGYSYEQYF. The CDR3 coding sequence is TGTGCCAGCATTTGGGCGGGGGGCTACTCCTACGAGCAGTACTTC.

This chain links TRBV7-9 with TRBJ1-1, with D uncertain. The germline V gene encodes CDR1 SEHNR and CDR2 FQNEAQ (reference sequence). The length of the CDR3 is 15 residues. V lost 2 bases and J lost 0, with 10 bases in between. The CDR3 here is CASSLFGEVNTEAFF. The CDR3 coding sequence is TGTGCCAGCAGCTTATTCGGTGAGGTGAACACTGAAGCTTTCTTT.

The chain couples TRBV7-6 to TRBJ2-3; no clear D gene. This CDR3 spans 16 amino acids. V gave up 0 bases and J gave up 6 bases, with 16 bases separating them. Germline assignment: CDR1 SGHVS and CDR2 FNYEAQ. CDR3 region: CASSLAPPSRLDTQYF. CDR3 coding DNA: TGTGCCAGCAGCTTAGCCCCCCCTAGTCGCTTGGATACGCAGTATTTT.

The chain links TRBV6-5 to TRBJ2-3, with TRBD2 identical over 10 bases. The CDR3 has 13 amino acids. Germline V gene lookup returns CDR1 MNHEY and CDR2 SVGAGI. V shed 8 bases, J shed 3 bases, and the junction held 2 bases outside the gene matches. The CDR3 protein is CASVGLATDTQYF. The CDR3 DNA follows: TGTGCCAGCGTGGGACTAGCGACAGATACGCAGTATTTT.

The table lists this clone with a few counts. The chain combines TRBV11-2 with TRBJ2-1; 7 bases line up with TRBD2. Germline V CDR1 and CDR2: SGHAT, FQNNGV. The CDR3 length is 17 residues. V shed 4 bases, J shed 0 bases, and the junction held 9 bases outside the gene matches. The CDR3 coding sequence is TGTGCCAGCAGCTCCGAGGAGAGCGGGGTCTCCTACAATGAGCAGTTCTTC. Amino acids: CASSSEESGVSYNEQFF.

The J gene is TRBJ2-1, the V gene TRBV13, with TRBD2 matching over 11 bases. This CDR3 is 18 amino acids long. Trimming at V came to 3 bases and at J to 10 bases, leaving 17 bases not matched to a gene. The germline V gene encodes CDR1 PRHDT and CDR2 FYEKMQ (reference sequence). CDR3 region: CASSFNGLAGGLDREQFF. Written as DNA, the CDR3 is TGTGCCAGCAGCTTTAACGGGCTAGCGGGGGGCCTTGACCGAGAGCAGTTCTTC.

The chain joins TRBV5-6 to TRBJ2-7; the D gene is possibly TRBD1 (6 bases). In germline, CDR1 is SGHDT, CDR2 YYEEEE. The CDR3 covers 14 residues. The V and J ends lost 1 base and 6 bases respectively, with 14 bases between them. The CDR3 loop reads CASSLTQGIGEQYF. The CDR3 DNA reads TGTGCCAGCAGCTTGACACAGGGCATCGGCGAGCAGTACTTC.

In this sample, this clone turned up once. CDR3 sequence (DNA): TGTGCCAGCAGAGCCATGGGGGGGTACGAGCAGTACTTC. Protein sequence: CASRAMGGYEQYF. The V gene is TRBV5-6, the J gene TRBJ2-7; 7 nucleotides align to TRBD2. Germline values: CDR1 SGHDT, CDR2 YYEEEE. This CDR3 is built from 13 residues. V gave up 5 bases and J gave up 4 bases; unmatched junction bases: 6.

This chain links TRBV10-1 with TRBJ1-1; the match to TRBD1 covers 9 bases. Per germline, CDR1 WNHNN and CDR2 SYGVQD (reference sequence). The V segment lost 3 bases and the J segment 4 bases; nucleotides outside the gene matches: 9. The CDR3 has 16 residues. CDR3 loop: CASSDNKQGASTEAFF. The CDR3 coding sequence is TGCGCCAGCAGTGACAATAAACAGGGGGCATCCACTGAAGCTTTCTTT.

The chain carries TRBV18 and TRBJ1-2; possibly TRBD1 for D (5 bases). The CDR3 contains 14 residues. V lost 3 bases and J 1 base, leaving 9 bases between the germline ends. CDR1 KGHSH and CDR2 LQKENI come from the germline V gene. The CDR3 loop reads CASSPGQVNYGYTF. In nucleotides, the CDR3 is TGTGCCAGCTCACCGGGGCAGGTTAACTATGGCTACACCTTC.

The table lists this clone with a few counts. J is TRBJ1-2 and V is TRBV11-3; TRBD1 matches 7 bases. Germline V gene lookup returns CDR1 SGHNT and CDR2 YENEEA. The CDR3 totals 17 residues. Trimming cost V 1 base and J 8 bases; bases outside gene matches: 16. In nucleotides, the CDR3 is TGTGCCAGCAGCTTAGCGACGGGACAGCAGTATCTCGGAGGCTACACCTTC. Its translation is CASSLATGQQYLGGYTF.

As to this clone: No conserved phenylalanine or tryptophan is present at the end of the CDR3, so a read error is the likely explanation. No DNA is shown, since the ends of the CDR3 on it are uncertain; the CDR3 is the one TCRdb lists. The rearrangement links TRBV6-6 to TRBJ2-7; the table calls TRBD2, which could not be checked here. Counting both end residues, the CDR3 totals 14 amino acids. Germline V gives CDR1 MNHNY, CDR2 SVGAGI (reference sequence). The CDR3 spells CASSPSGTSGRADL.

This clone showed up just once. This rearrangement joins TRBV18 to TRBJ1-1; D perhaps matches TRBD1 (6 bases). The V gene lost 6 bases and the J gene lost 1 base, with 12 bases spanning the gap. The CDR3 covers 14 residues. CDR1 and CDR2 (germline): KGHSH, LQKENI. The chain's CDR3 is CASSGRGGNTEAFF. The CDR3 region has the DNA TGTGCCAGCTCCGGGAGGGGGGGGAACACTGAAGCTTTCTTT.

About this clone itself: At the DNA level, this CDR3 is encoded by other sequences in the same sample as well. The chain joins TRBV10-3 to TRBJ2-7, with 7 positions matching TRBD1. CDR3 length equals 16 residues. Germline CDR1 ENHRY, CDR2 SYGVKD. V was clipped by 2 bases and J by 1 base; unmatched bases: 8. The DNA for the CDR3 is TGTGCCATCAGTGAGGGTACAGGGGCGAGTTCCTACGAGCAGTACTTC. As protein: CAISEGTGASSYEQYF.

DNA of the CDR3: TGCGCCAGCAGCACGGATCAGGGGTACGAGCAGTACTTC. Amino acid sequence: CASSTDQGYEQYF. This rearrangement joins TRBV5-1 to TRBJ2-7; a weak D match, TRBD1 (6 bases). The V end lost 4 bases, the J end lost 4 bases, and 12 bases lay between the germline ends. Germline values: CDR1 SGHRS, CDR2 YFSETQ. CDR3 length equals 13 residues. The full variable domain, with the rest looked up from reference TRBV5-1 and TRBJ2-7, is KAGVTQTPRYLIKTRGQQVTLSCSPISGHRSVSWYQQTPGQGLQFLFEYFSETQRNKGNFPGRFSGRQFSNSRSEMNVSTLELGDSALYLCASSTDQGYEQYFGPGTRLTVT.

The chain links TRBV6-1 to TRBJ2-7, with TRBD2 identical over 15 bases. CDR3 length: 15 residues. J was trimmed by 1 base and V by 6 bases; bases with no gene match: 1. Germline CDR1 MNHNS, CDR2 SASEGT. The CDR3 coding sequence is TGTGCCAGCAGGGGACTAGCGGGGGGATCCTACGAGCAGTACTTC. It yields the protein CASRGLAGGSYEQYF.

The chain is built from TRBV30 and TRBJ1-4; possible D gene TRBD1, 6 bases. The CDR3 spans 14 residues. The V end lost 6 bases, the J end lost 7 bases, and 18 bases lay between the germline ends. Germline lookup yields CDR1 GTSNPN and CDR2 SVGIG (reference sequence). CDR3 DNA: TGTGCCTGTCAGGGGTTGGCAACGAGTGAAAAACTGTTTTTT. Protein product: CACQGLATSEKLFF.